The 9 T cell receptor beta chains below all came from one sample that was sequenced in a study of T-cell memory formation after mild COVID-19. One entry per CDR3 protein results from TCRdb running MiXCR on the 5' RACE reads. The data hold around 310,000 distinct CDR3 sequences, with 13% to 15% observed a single time. Sequencing used PBMCs or a T cell subset sorted from them (not recorded which). Receptor source: a man aged 18 to 35 who had mild COVID-19 (a few samples of this study predate the infection). Cell type and time point are not known.

This clonotype was detected only a few times. The gene calls are TRBV4-3 and TRBJ2-5; D gene unclear. The germline V gene encodes CDR1 LGHNA and CDR2 YSLEER. V gave up 0 bases and J gave up 1 base, with 12 bases separating them. This CDR3 is built from 16 residues. The DNA of the CDR3 is TGCGCCAGCAGCCAAGATCCGGTACTTCGCCAAGAGACCCAGTACTTC. This sequence encodes CASSQDPVLRQETQYF.

The chain combines TRBV7-6 with TRBJ2-5, with TRBD2 matching 9 bases. The germline CDR1 and CDR2 sequences are SGHVS and FNYEAQ. The J segment lost 4 bases and the V segment lost 5 bases, leaving 11 bases of the junction unmatched. The CDR3 is made up of 16 amino acids. CDR3: CASSPRRGGRRETQYF. CDR3 coding DNA: TGTGCCAGCAGCCCTCGGCGGGGGGGCCGAAGAGAGACCCAGTACTTC.

This clonotype was seen more than once but under ten times. The junction departs from the called germline gene at one end, perhaps through a read error. The chain employs TRBV5-4 and TRBJ2-1; either TRBD1 or TRBD2 may supply D (6 bases each). The CDR3 covers 16 residues. Germline CDR1 reads SGHNT; CDR2 reads YYREEE (reference sequence). CDR3 in DNA: TGTGCCAGCACCTTGGGGGGCAGGGGTTCCTACAATGAGCAGTTCTTC. This encodes CASTLGGRGSYNEQFF.

This clonotype turned up a few times. The chain has TRBV2 and TRBJ2-2; D gene ambiguous. CDR3 length: 12 amino acids. Trimming pared 8 bases from V and 7 bases from J, leaving 11 bases between. The V gene's germline CDR1 is SNHLY and CDR2 FYNNEI. CDR3 region: CASFLRHGELFF. The CDR3 DNA is TGTGCCAGCTTTCTCCGACACGGGGAGCTGTTTTTT.

This clonotype was seen ten or more times. The V gene is TRBV7-6, the J gene TRBJ2-4; D is tentatively TRBD1 or TRBD2 (5 bases each). CDR1 and CDR2 (germline): SGHVS, FNYEAQ. V lost 2 bases and J 8 bases, leaving 10 bases between the germline ends. This CDR3 comprises 13 residues. The CDR3: CASSLFVGDIQYF. Here the CDR3 DNA reads TGTGCCAGCAGCTTATTCGTGGGGGACATTCAGTACTTC.

This clonotype appeared many times. The CDR3 nucleotides are TGTGCCAGCAAATGGCGGGGGGGGCCAGATACGCAGTATTTT. It encodes CASKWRGGPDTQYF. The chain employs TRBV6-5 and TRBJ2-3; 9 nucleotides line up with TRBD2. The CDR3 has 14 amino acids. With 7 bases clipped from V and 4 bases from J, the junction kept 6 bases outside the gene matches. Germline V CDR1 and CDR2: MNHEY, SVGAGI.

CDR3 sequence (DNA): TGTGCCAGCAGCCAAGCACAGGGGGGGAAGCAGTACTTC. Amino acid sequence: CASSQAQGGKQYF. The genes are TRBV3-1 and TRBJ2-7; a possible D gene is TRBD1 (8 bases). The germline CDR1 and CDR2 sequences are LGHDT and YNNKEL (reference sequence). The V and J ends lost 1 base and 8 bases respectively, with 12 bases between them. The CDR3 runs 13 residues.

The rearrangement uses TRBV4-1 and TRBJ2-5, with 7 bases fitting TRBD2. The germline CDR1 and CDR2 sequences are MGHRA and YSYEKL. This CDR3 is built from 16 residues. The trim removed 1 base at V and 3 bases at J, leaving 8 bases unmatched. The CDR3 is CASSQAAVRGEETQYF. For the CDR3, the DNA is TGCGCCAGCAGCCAAGCGGCGGTTCGGGGGGAAGAGACCCAGTACTTC.

In its sample, this clonotype was seen many times. V and J are TRBV20-1 and TRBJ2-2; no definite D call. Germline-derived CDR1 and CDR2 are DFQATT and SNEGSKA (reference sequence). The length of the CDR3 is 14 residues. The germline V and J ends were trimmed by 0 bases and 3 bases, with 8 bases remaining between them. The CDR3 loop reads CSARDARYTGELFF. For the CDR3, the DNA is TGCAGTGCTAGAGATGCTAGATACACCGGGGAGCTGTTTTTT.